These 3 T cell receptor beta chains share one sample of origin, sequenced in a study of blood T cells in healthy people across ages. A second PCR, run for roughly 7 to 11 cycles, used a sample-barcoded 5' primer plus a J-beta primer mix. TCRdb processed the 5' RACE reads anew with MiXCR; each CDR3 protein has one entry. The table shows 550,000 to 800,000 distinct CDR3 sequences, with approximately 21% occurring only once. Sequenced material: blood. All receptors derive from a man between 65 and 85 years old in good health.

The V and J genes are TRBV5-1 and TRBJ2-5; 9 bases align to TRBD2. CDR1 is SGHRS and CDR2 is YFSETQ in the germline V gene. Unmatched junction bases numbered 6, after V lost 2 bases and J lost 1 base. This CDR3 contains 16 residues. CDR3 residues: CASSFSGSALQETQYF. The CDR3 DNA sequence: TGCGCCAGCAGCTTTAGCGGGAGTGCTCTCCAAGAGACCCAGTACTTC.

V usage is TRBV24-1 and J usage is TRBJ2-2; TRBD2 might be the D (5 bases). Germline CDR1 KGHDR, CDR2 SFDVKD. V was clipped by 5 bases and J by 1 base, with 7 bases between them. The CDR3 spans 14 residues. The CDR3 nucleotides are TGTGCCACCAGTGTTGCGGGGAACACCGGGGAGCTGTTTTTT. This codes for CATSVAGNTGELFF.

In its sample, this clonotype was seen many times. CDR3 region: CSVEVSGYEQYF. The CDR3 DNA is TGCAGCGTTGAAGTTAGCGGCTACGAGCAGTACTTC. The gene calls are TRBV29-1 and TRBJ2-5; D perhaps matches TRBD2 (6 bases). The J call may be in error: the DNA end matches TRBJ2-7 better. The CDR3 loop spans 12 amino acids. Germline-derived CDR1 and CDR2 are SQVTM and ANQGSEA.